These 30 T cell receptor beta chains were sequenced from one sample in a study of control samples from healthy donors and cancer patients. TCRdb's copy holds only in-frame clones and misses some; the assay was immunoSEQ multiplex PCR. Among 91,000 or so clones listed, roughly nine tenths were seen once. Sequencing was performed on blood. These receptor sequences come from a woman aged 30 to 39 in good health.

This clone was recorded only once. The chain has TRBV7-6 and TRBJ2-3, with 10 bases fitting TRBD2. Germline lookup yields CDR1 SGHVS and CDR2 FNYEAQ. The CDR3 totals 15 residues. V lost 5 bases to trimming and J lost 1 base; unmatched junction nucleotides: 3. In DNA, the CDR3 is TGTGCCAGCAGCACCCTAGCGGGAGGCACAGATACGCAGTATTTT. Translated, it gives CASSTLAGGTDTQYF. Filled out from reference TRBV7-6 and TRBJ2-3, the complete variable domain reads GAGVSQSPRYKVTKRGQDVALRCDPISGHVSLYWYRQALGQGPEFLTYFNYEAQQDKSGLPNDRFSAERPEGSISTLTIQRTEQRDSAMYRCASSTLAGGTDTQYFGPGTRLTVL.

The chain recombines TRBV4-1 with TRBJ1-2; no definite D call. Per the germline V gene, CDR1 is MGHRA and CDR2 is YSYEKL. V was cut by 4 bases and J by 2 bases, with 11 bases left in between. This CDR3 region has 14 residues. CDR3 coding DNA: TGCGCCAGCAGCCGGGCTGGCGGGAACTATGGCTACACCTTC. It is translated as CASSRAGGNYGYTF.

The chain links TRBV6-6 to TRBJ2-7, with D perhaps given as TRBD1 or TRBD2 (6 bases each). The CDR3 spans 14 residues. Trimming stripped 7 bases from V and 2 bases from J, with 15 bases between. CDR1 and CDR2 from the germline V gene are MNHNY and SVGAGI (reference sequence). CDR3 coding DNA: TGTGCCAGCACGGGGGCGCTACGAACCTACGAGCAGTACTTC. It yields the protein CASTGALRTYEQYF.

The rearrangement uses TRBV4-2 and TRBJ2-3; no reliable D call. The germline gives CDR1 LGHNA, CDR2 YNFKEQ. The CDR3 length is 13 residues. Trimming removed 0 bases at V and 3 bases at J, with 4 bases between. CDR3 DNA: TGTGCCAGCAGCCAAGAAGGGACAGATACGCAGTATTTT. Translation: CASSQEGTDTQYF.

The rearrangement joins TRBV7-9 to TRBJ1-3, with D perhaps matching TRBD1 (5 bases). V was trimmed by 0 bases and J by 0 bases, leaving 12 bases between them. There are 17 residues in the CDR3. The germline V gene has CDR1 SEHNR and CDR2 FQNEAQ (reference sequence). The CDR3 protein is CASSLAKGRPSGNTIYF. In nucleotides, the CDR3 is TGTGCCAGCAGCTTAGCGAAGGGGCGTCCCTCTGGAAACACCATATATTTT.

V and J are TRBV6-5 and TRBJ1-1; D call uncertain. The CDR3 extends over 15 amino acids. The ends were cut back, 0 bases at V and 0 bases at J, with 8 bases in the middle. Per germline, CDR1 MNHEY and CDR2 SVGAGI. As DNA, the CDR3 is TGTGCCAGCAGTTACTCACAGACGGTGAACACTGAAGCTTTCTTT. It codes for CASSYSQTVNTEAFF.

The chain couples TRBV6-1 to TRBJ2-5, with D perhaps being TRBD1 or TRBD2 (5 bases each). Trimming pared 2 bases from V and 2 bases from J, leaving 12 bases between. Per the germline V gene, CDR1 is MNHNS and CDR2 is SASEGT. This CDR3 region has 15 residues. The CDR3 bases are TGTGCCAGCAGTGAAACCCCGGGACCACAAGAGACCCAGTACTTC. As protein: CASSETPGPQETQYF.

The gene calls are TRBV19 and TRBJ1-3; 11 positions match TRBD1. This CDR3 has 17 residues. The germline V gene has CDR1 LNHDA and CDR2 SQIVND (reference sequence). The V gene end was trimmed by 4 bases and the J gene end by 1 base; junction bases not matched to a gene: 6. This CDR3 reads CASSNGDRGTSGNTIYF. In DNA form, the CDR3 reads TGTGCCAGTAGTAACGGGGACAGGGGGACGTCTGGAAACACCATATATTTT.

The CDR3 reads CASSFLEQTSNQPQHF. The CDR3 nucleotides read TGTGCCAGCAGCTTCTTGGAACAGACAAGCAATCAGCCCCAGCATTTT. V usage is TRBV7-8 and J usage is TRBJ1-5; no definite D call. The CDR3 is 16 amino acids. V dropped 3 bases and J dropped 1 base, with 13 bases sitting between them. CDR1 and CDR2 from the germline V gene are SGHVS and FQNEAQ.

The rearrangement uses TRBV28 and TRBJ1-5; D is unclear. The V and J ends lost 9 bases and 2 bases respectively, with 14 bases between them. This CDR3 comprises 14 residues. From germline, CDR1 is MDHEN and CDR2 SYDVKM. CDR3 bases: TGTGCCAGTAGGAGGGTTCCAGGCAATCAGCCCCAGCATTTT. Translating it yields CASRRVPGNQPQHF. Drawing the rest from reference TRBV28 and TRBJ1-5, the complete variable domain is DVKVTQSSRYLVKRTGEKVFLECVQDMDHENMFWYRQDPGLGLRLIYFSYDVKMKEKGDIPEGYSVSREKKERFSLILESASTNQTSMYLCASRRVPGNQPQHFGDGTRLSIL.

This chain links TRBV4-1 with TRBJ1-5; no reliable D call. Germline CDR1 MGHRA, CDR2 YSYEKL. The CDR3 is 15 residues long. Between the trimmed V and J ends, which lost 0 bases and 6 bases, there was a span of 12 bases. CDR3 protein: CASSQERIVGQPQHF. The CDR3 DNA sequence: TGCGCCAGCAGCCAAGAACGGATCGTAGGTCAGCCCCAGCATTTT.

This clone has a single count. The chain links TRBV28 to TRBJ2-2; D could derive from TRBD1 or TRBD2 (5 bases each). The CDR3 is made up of 12 amino acids. Germline V lookup: CDR1 MDHEN, CDR2 SYDVKM. The ends were cut back, 8 bases at V and 6 bases at J, with 10 bases in the middle. Here the CDR3 DNA reads TGTGCCAGCGGGTGGGACCCCGGGGAGCTGTTTTTT. Amino acids: CASGWDPGELFF.

The chain is built from TRBV6-4 and TRBJ2-6; D is perhaps TRBD1 (5 bases). Looked up from germline, CDR1 is MRHNA and CDR2 is SNTAGT. V was pared by 3 bases and J by 0 bases, with 9 bases between. This CDR3 region has 16 residues. CDR3 bases: TGTGCCAGCAGTGAGACAGCTTCCTCTGGGGCCAACGTCCTGACTTTC. Translation gives CASSETASSGANVLTF.

V gene TRBV4-2 combines with J gene TRBJ1-5; TRBD1 matches 11 bases. The germline CDR1 and CDR2 sequences are LGHNA and YNFKEQ. This CDR3 is built from 15 residues. J gave up 6 bases and V 5 bases, and 6 bases lay outside the gene matches. The CDR3 protein is CASSMGQGVSQPQHF. The DNA for the CDR3 is TGTGCCAGCAGCATGGGACAGGGGGTAAGTCAGCCCCAGCATTTT.

The rearrangement joins TRBV27 to TRBJ1-5; D gene uncertain. V was clipped by 2 bases and J by 4 bases, with 6 bases between them. Per the germline V gene, CDR1 is MNHEY and CDR2 is SMNVEV (reference sequence). The CDR3 totals 13 residues. The CDR3 sequence: CASSLSINQPQHF. In DNA form, the CDR3 reads TGTGCCAGCAGTTTAAGTATTAATCAGCCCCAGCATTTT.

The chain carries TRBV7-9 and TRBJ2-6; either TRBD1 or TRBD2 may supply D (5 bases each). Germline assignment: CDR1 SEHNR and CDR2 FQNEAQ (reference sequence). This CDR3 has 15 amino acids. V was pared by 5 bases and J by 4 bases, with 12 bases between. The CDR3 here is CASSRDGLGANVLTF. CDR3 nucleotide sequence: TGTGCCAGCAGCCGGGACGGTCTCGGGGCCAACGTCCTGACTTTC.

The chain combines TRBV6-5 with TRBJ2-1; D gene ambiguous. Germline V gene lookup returns CDR1 MNHEY and CDR2 SVGAGI. Trimming removed 6 bases from V and 8 bases from J, with 17 bases in between. There are 14 residues in the CDR3. This CDR3 is CASSRALTTDEQFF. Here the CDR3 DNA reads TGTGCCAGCAGCCGGGCACTTACTACAGATGAGCAGTTCTTC.

The chain recombines TRBV9 with TRBJ1-2; unclear D gene. Germline V gene sequence: CDR1 SGDLS, CDR2 YYNGEE. This CDR3 has 13 residues. The V end lost 4 bases, the J end lost 8 bases, and 15 bases lay between the germline ends. CDR3 residues: CASSTTHLEGYTF. The CDR3 region has the DNA TGTGCCAGCAGCACGACCCACTTGGAGGGCTACACCTTC.

This chain links TRBV6-5 with TRBJ2-2, with unresolved D. CDR1 and CDR2 (germline): MNHEY, SVGAGI. V was cut by 8 bases and J by 6 bases, with 13 bases left in between. This CDR3 is 13 amino acids long. The CDR3 DNA sequence: TGTGCCAGCTGTCCAGGAACCGCCGGGGAGCTGTTTTTT. Amino acid sequence: CASCPGTAGELFF.

The V gene is TRBV12-5, the J gene TRBJ2-5; D may be TRBD2 (6 bases). The V gene's germline CDR1 is LGHNT and CDR2 FRNRAP. The CDR3 has 15 amino acids. V lost 2 bases, J lost 0 bases, and 10 bases lay in between. Here the CDR3 DNA reads TGTGCTAGTGGTTTGACGGGAGTGTACCAAGAGACCCAGTACTTC. Encoded protein: CASGLTGVYQETQYF.

The chain is built from TRBV4-2 and TRBJ1-2; D possibly corresponds to TRBD1 (6 bases). The ends were cut back, 2 bases at V and 7 bases at J, with 17 bases in the middle. Germline V gene data show CDR1 as LGHNA and CDR2 as YNFKEQ. The CDR3 covers 15 residues. DNA of the CDR3: TGTGCCAGCAGCCAATCTGACAGGCGACGGATTGGCTACACCTTC. Translated, it gives CASSQSDRRRIGYTF.

V and J are TRBV19 and TRBJ2-2; no reliable D call. Germline assignment: CDR1 LNHDA and CDR2 SQIVND (reference sequence). The CDR3 has 14 amino acids. The ends were cut back, 7 bases at V and 3 bases at J, with 12 bases in the middle. The CDR3 loop reads CASKKWDHTGELFF. The CDR3 region has the DNA TGTGCCAGTAAGAAATGGGATCACACCGGGGAGCTGTTTTTT.

The chain is built from TRBV10-3 and TRBJ2-1; TRBD1 is a possible D gene (6 bases). The CDR3 is 14 residues long. Per the germline V gene, CDR1 is ENHRY and CDR2 is SYGVKD. V was clipped by 8 bases and J by 10 bases, with 21 bases between them. This chain's CDR3 is CAIALDSLFREQFF. The CDR3 DNA reads TGTGCCATCGCACTGGACAGTTTATTCCGGGAGCAGTTCTTC.

The V and J genes are TRBV9 and TRBJ2-7; D not certain. Between the trimmed V and J ends, which lost 3 bases and 2 bases, there was a span of 6 bases. CDR1 SGDLS and CDR2 YYNGEE come from the germline V gene. CDR3 length equals 12 residues. The CDR3 DNA reads TGTGCCAGCAGCGGGGTTACCTACGAGCAGTACTTC. This translates into CASSGVTYEQYF.

The table lists this clone with a count of one. V gene TRBV25-1 combines with J gene TRBJ1-6; D may be TRBD1 (6 bases). The CDR3 runs to 14 residues. The germline gives CDR1 MGHDK, CDR2 SYGVNS. V dropped 6 bases and J dropped 10 bases, with 16 bases sitting between them. CDR3 sequence reads: CASRPQGQRSPLHF. The CDR3 DNA follows: TGTGCCAGCAGACCACAGGGTCAACGATCACCCCTCCACTTT.

The chain joins TRBV5-4 to TRBJ2-5; a possible D gene is TRBD1 (5 bases). The CDR3 is 15 residues long. Germline values: CDR1 SGHNT, CDR2 YYREEE (reference sequence). V lost 4 bases and J lost 5, with 18 bases in between. Here the CDR3 DNA reads TGTGCCAGCAGCCTTGACAGCCCCATAGTGGAGACCCAGTACTTC. Its protein is CASSLDSPIVETQYF.

The gene calls are TRBV5-1 and TRBJ2-2, with TRBD1 matching over 7 bases. In germline, CDR1 is SGHRS, CDR2 YFSETQ. The trim removed 3 bases at V and 2 bases at J, leaving 4 bases unmatched. The CDR3 contains 15 residues. The CDR3 loop reads CASSSGQTNTGELFF. The CDR3 DNA reads TGCGCCAGCAGCTCGGGACAGACTAACACCGGGGAGCTGTTTTTT.

The rearrangement joins TRBV27 to TRBJ2-1; TRBD1 matches at 8 bases. Germline lookup yields CDR1 MNHEY and CDR2 SMNVEV (reference sequence). This CDR3 region has 15 residues. The junction had 13 bases not matched to a gene; V was cut back by 6 bases and J by 9 bases. The CDR3 coding sequence is TGTGCCAGCAGCCAATCAGGGGGCTGGGGGGCTGAGCAGTTCTTC. Protein sequence: CASSQSGGWGAEQFF.

The V gene is TRBV15, the J gene TRBJ2-3; D remains ambiguous. There are 13 residues in the CDR3. Germline loops: CDR1 LNHNV, CDR2 YYDKDF (reference sequence). The germline V and J ends were trimmed by 4 bases and 2 bases, with 7 bases remaining between them. DNA of the CDR3: TGTGCCACCAGCATTAGTAACACAGATACGCAGTATTTT. It translates to CATSISNTDTQYF.

The rearrangement links TRBV4-1 to TRBJ1-3, with D tentatively TRBD1 (5 bases). CDR1 is MGHRA, CDR2 YSYEKL, per germline. CDR3 size: 17 residues. Trimming left V 0 bases short and J 0 bases short, with 12 bases between. The CDR3 nucleotides read TGCGCCAGCAGCCAAGATCCACAGGCCCTCTCTGGAAACACCATATATTTT. Protein sequence: CASSQDPQALSGNTIYF.